Listed below are T cell receptor beta chains from one sample, sequenced in a study of cytomegalovirus exposure and HLA in healthy donors. Data came from immunoSEQ multiplex PCR; TCRdb stores just in-frame clones and leaves some out. The data contain around 170,000 clones, 82% of them singletons. Sequenced sample: PBMCs. The receptors stem from a man aged 40-49 years in good health and CMV-seronegative. CDR3s include the opening cysteine and the closing phenylalanine or tryptophan. The D gene is left open where the match is weak. Size values are once, few and many counts, or a class for expanded clones, and some rows have none.

CDR3 length	D gene	J gene	V gene	clone size	CDR3 protein	CDR3 DNA
15	TRBD2	TRBJ2-5	TRBV6-5	NA	CASSPTGTSLATQYF	TGTGCCAGCAGCCCGACCGGGACTAGCTTAGCCACCCAGTACTTC
15	TRBD1	TRBJ2-7	TRBV11-2	few	CASSYIRGQGNEQYF	TGTGCCAGCAGCTATATTAGGGGACAGGGAAACGAGCAGTACTTC
15	TRBD1	TRBJ2-2	TRBV30	NA	CACRTGGAKAGELFF	TGTGCCTGTCGGACAGGGGGCGCGAAGGCCGGGGAGCTGTTTTTT
15	TRBD2	TRBJ2-5	TRBV7-4	NA	CASSLIAGGGKTQYF	TGTGCCAGCAGCCTCATAGCGGGAGGTGGGAAGACCCAGTACTTC
15	TRBD2	TRBJ2-3	TRBV2	NA	CASSVLAGGRDTQYF	TGTGCCAGCAGTGTTCTAGCGGGGGGGCGAGATACGCAGTATTTT
16	NA	TRBJ1-1	TRBV18	NA	CASSPNTNHMNTEAFF	TGTGCCAGCTCACCAAACACTAACCATATGAACACTGAAGCTTTCTTT
16	TRBD1	TRBJ1-1	TRBV7-8	NA	CASSLLAGGMNTEAFF	TGTGCCAGCAGCTTATTGGCAGGGGGGATGAACACTGAAGCTTTCTTT
15	TRBD2	TRBJ2-5	TRBV14	NA	CASSQPWGGQETQYF	TGTGCCAGCAGCCAACCTTGGGGGGGACAAGAGACCCAGTACTTC
17	NA	TRBJ2-1	TRBV27	NA	CASSLSAGASSYNEQFF	TGTGCCAGCAGTTTATCGGCAGGGGCAAGCTCCTACAATGAGCAGTTCTTC
14	TRBD1	TRBJ1-5	TRBV2	NA	CASSGDRGRQPQHF	TGTGCCAGCAGTGGGGACAGGGGGCGTCAGCCCCAGCATTTT
16	TRBD2	TRBJ2-7	TRBV5-1	NA	CASSLGAGGPRYEQYF	TGCGCCAGCAGCTTGGGGGCGGGGGGCCCCCGCTACGAGCAGTACTTC
15	NA	TRBJ2-7	TRBV6-4	NA	CASSEWCSQWFEQYF	TGTGCCAGCAGTGAATGGTGTAGCCAGTGGTTCGAGCAGTACTTC
15	NA	TRBJ2-1	TRBV9	NA	CASRSGRSSYNEQFF	TGTGCCAGCAGAAGCGGCCGGAGCTCCTACAATGAGCAGTTCTTC
12	NA	TRBJ2-1	TRBV28	NA	CASSPDSFLQFF	TGTGCCAGCAGCCCGGACTCATTCCTGCAGTTCTTC
14	TRBD1	TRBJ1-2	TRBV6-6	NA	CASSDTGQGYGYTF	TGTGCCAGCAGTGACACGGGACAGGGGTATGGCTACACCTTC
13	TRBD2	TRBJ2-3	TRBV2	NA	CGAPSGGTDTQYF	TGTGGGGCCCCTAGCGGGGGCACAGATACGCAGTATTTT
14	NA	TRBJ2-4	TRBV2	NA	CASSERLAKNIQYF	TGTGCCAGCAGTGAAAGACTTGCCAAAAACATTCAGTACTTC
13	NA	TRBJ2-1	TRBV4-1	NA	CASSQDTRDEQFF	TGCGCCAGCAGCCAAGATACTAGGGATGAGCAGTTCTTC
15	TRBD1	TRBJ1-2	TRBV28	NA	CASSPQTGGNYGYTF	TGTGCCAGCAGTCCCCAGACAGGGGGAAACTATGGCTACACCTTC
15	TRBD2	TRBJ2-5	TRBV7-9	NA	CASSLLAGYQETQYF	TGTGCCAGCAGCTTGCTAGCGGGATACCAAGAGACCCAGTACTTC
15	NA	TRBJ2-3	TRBV7-3	NA	CASSFSAERTDTQYF	TGTGCCAGCAGCTTTAGTGCGGAGCGCACAGATACGCAGTATTTT
15	TRBD1	TRBJ2-3	TRBV7-2	NA	CASSPDRGRDHTQYF	TGTGCCAGCAGCCCAGACAGGGGGCGAGATCATACGCAGTATTTT
15	TRBD1	TRBJ2-7	TRBV4-3	NA	CASSPLYRGQYEQYF	TGCGCCAGCAGCCCTCTATACAGGGGGCAGTACGAGCAGTACTTC
12	NA	TRBJ1-1	TRBV7-2	NA	CASSLSVAEAFF	TGTGCCAGCAGCTTATCGGTCGCTGAAGCTTTCTTT
13	TRBD1	TRBJ2-3	TRBV7-2	NA	CASSFGRGDTQYF	TGTGCCAGCAGCTTTGGCAGGGGGGATACGCAGTATTTT
15	TRBD1	TRBJ2-5	TRBV4-1	NA	CASSPVVGTGETQYF	TGCGCCAGCAGCCCAGTCGTAGGGACAGGGGAGACCCAGTACTTC
16	NA	TRBJ2-5	TRBV9	NA	CASSVGGTLRQETQYF	TGTGCCAGCAGCGTAGGGGGCACCTTAAGGCAAGAGACCCAGTACTTC
14	NA	TRBJ1-2	TRBV6-5	NA	CASSYSVRSYGYTF	TGTGCCAGCAGTTACTCGGTCCGGAGCTATGGCTACACCTTC
16	TRBD1	TRBJ2-7	TRBV15	NA	CATSRGPTGVSYEQYF	TGTGCCACCAGCAGAGGCCCGACAGGGGTCTCCTACGAGCAGTACTTC
17	TRBD1	TRBJ2-5	TRBV2	NA	CASSARTGMITQETQYF	TGTGCCAGCAGTGCGAGGACAGGGATGATCACACAAGAGACCCAGTACTTC
14	NA	TRBJ2-1	TRBV28	few	CASSLSPTREEQFF	TGTGCCAGCAGTTTATCCCCCACAAGGGAGGAGCAGTTCTTC
13	TRBD1	TRBJ2-1	TRBV18	NA	CASSQGAHNEQFF	TGTGCCAGCTCACAGGGGGCGCATAATGAGCAGTTCTTC
13	NA	TRBJ1-4	TRBV27	NA	CASSEYRDEKLFF	TGTGCCAGCAGTGAGTACAGGGATGAAAAACTGTTTTTT
14	TRBD2	TRBJ2-7	TRBV7-6	NA	CASSHSRGLDEQYF	TGTGCCAGCAGCCACTCCCGGGGACTAGACGAGCAGTACTTC
14	TRBD1	TRBJ1-1	TRBV28	NA	CASSLRQGASEAFF	TGTGCCAGCAGTTTAAGACAGGGGGCAAGTGAAGCTTTCTTT
17	NA	TRBJ2-7	TRBV7-2	once	CASSLARSALESYEQYF	TGTGCCAGCAGCTTAGCGCGGTCCGCTTTGGAGAGTTACGAGCAGTACTTC